A selection of T cell receptor beta chains follows, all from one sample in a study of T cell responses to AZD1222 COVID-19 vaccine. Measured with immunoSEQ multiplex PCR; TCRdb has only the in-frame clones, and not every one. The repertoire holds more than 150,000 clones, with approximately 91% as singletons. This sample comprised peripheral blood, obtained 28 days after the second AZD1222 dose. Receptors were obtained from an adult who received the AZD1222 COVID-19 vaccine. CDR3s include the opening cysteine and the closing phenylalanine or tryptophan. Each record gives: CDR3 protein, CDR3 DNA, D gene, J gene, clone size, V gene. The D gene is left open where the match is weak. The size field is filled for only some rows; it gives once, few, many or a size class.

cdr3_aa: CAWSHDRGTLNEQFF; cdr3_nt: TGTGCCTGGAGCCACGACAGGGGTACCCTGAATGAGCAGTTCTTC; d_call: TRBD1; j_call: TRBJ2-1; clone_size: -; v_call: TRBV30
cdr3_aa: CASSLGSLGRTEAFF; cdr3_nt: TGTGCCAGCAGTTTGGGCAGTCTAGGTCGCACTGAAGCTTTCTTT; d_call: -; j_call: TRBJ1-1; clone_size: -; v_call: TRBV28
cdr3_aa: CAISAGTGSTDTQYF; cdr3_nt: TGTGCCATCAGTGCCGGGACAGGGAGCACAGATACGCAGTATTTT; d_call: TRBD1; j_call: TRBJ2-3; clone_size: -; v_call: TRBV10-3
cdr3_aa: CASSDGPNYGYTF; cdr3_nt: TGCGCCAGCTCGGACGGCCCTAACTATGGCTACACCTTC; d_call: -; j_call: TRBJ1-2; clone_size: -; v_call: TRBV5-1
cdr3_aa: CASNPDRAPVSYNEQFF; cdr3_nt: TGTGCCAGCAACCCAGACAGAGCCCCCGTCTCCTACAATGAGCAGTTCTTC; d_call: -; j_call: TRBJ2-1; clone_size: -; v_call: TRBV6-2/TRBV6-3
cdr3_aa: CASSHNYEQFF; cdr3_nt: TGTGCCAGCAGTCATAACTATGAGCAGTTCTTC; d_call: -; j_call: TRBJ2-1; clone_size: -; v_call: TRBV6-5
cdr3_aa: CASSVVGATDEAFF; cdr3_nt: TGTGCCAGCAGCGTAGTGGGGGCGACGGATGAAGCTTTCTTT; d_call: -; j_call: TRBJ1-1; clone_size: -; v_call: TRBV9
cdr3_aa: CASKQGVEDGYTF; cdr3_nt: TGTGCCAGCAAACAGGGGGTTGAGGATGGCTACACCTTC; d_call: TRBD1; j_call: TRBJ1-2; clone_size: -; v_call: TRBV2
cdr3_aa: CASSPSAVLLPQHF; cdr3_nt: TGTGCCAGCAGCCCCTCCGCGGTTTTATTGCCCCAGCATTTT; d_call: -; j_call: TRBJ1-5; clone_size: once; v_call: TRBV6-5
cdr3_aa: CASTPGLLTDTQYF; cdr3_nt: TGTGCCAGCACCCCGGGCCTTCTCACAGATACGCAGTATTTT; d_call: -; j_call: TRBJ2-3; clone_size: -; v_call: TRBV9
cdr3_aa: CASWTGGFNQPQHF; cdr3_nt: TGTGCCAGCTGGACAGGGGGCTTTAACCAGCCCCAGCATTTT; d_call: TRBD1; j_call: TRBJ1-5; clone_size: -; v_call: TRBV6-6
cdr3_aa: CASSSTGTRRPGANVLTF; cdr3_nt: TGTGCCAGCAGTAGCACAGGGACTAGGAGGCCTGGGGCCAACGTCCTGACTTTC; d_call: TRBD2; j_call: TRBJ2-6; clone_size: -; v_call: TRBV9
cdr3_aa: CASSQEPQGGGTDTQYF; cdr3_nt: TGTGCCAGCAGCCAGGAACCCCAGGGCGGGGGCACAGATACGCAGTATTTT; d_call: -; j_call: TRBJ2-3; clone_size: -; v_call: TRBV3-1/TRBV3-2
cdr3_aa: CSVVVQKFNTEAFF; cdr3_nt: TGCAGCGTTGTAGTACAGAAATTTAACACTGAAGCTTTCTTT; d_call: -; j_call: TRBJ1-1; clone_size: -; v_call: TRBV29-1
cdr3_aa: CASSEGDVAPGELFF; cdr3_nt: TGTGCCAGCAGTGAAGGGGACGTGGCCCCCGGGGAGCTGTTTTTT; d_call: -; j_call: TRBJ2-2; clone_size: few; v_call: TRBV2
cdr3_aa: CASSLPGLAGNEQFF; cdr3_nt: TGTGCCAGTAGTCTTCCGGGACTAGCGGGAAATGAGCAGTTCTTC; d_call: TRBD2; j_call: TRBJ2-1; clone_size: -; v_call: TRBV19
cdr3_aa: CASSVDGYSNQPQHF; cdr3_nt: TGTGCCAGCAGCGTCGACGGTTATAGCAATCAGCCCCAGCATTTT; d_call: -; j_call: TRBJ1-5; clone_size: -; v_call: TRBV7-2
cdr3_aa: CASSLQGHSYEQYF; cdr3_nt: TGTGCCAGCAGTTTACAGGGTCACTCCTACGAGCAGTACTTC; d_call: -; j_call: TRBJ2-7; clone_size: -; v_call: TRBV27
cdr3_aa: CASSPAAYNEQFF; cdr3_nt: TGTGCCAGCTCACCTGCCGCCTACAATGAGCAGTTCTTC; d_call: -; j_call: TRBJ2-1; clone_size: -; v_call: TRBV18
cdr3_aa: CASSSRNSYEQYF; cdr3_nt: TGTGCCAGCAGCTCGAGGAATTCCTACGAGCAGTACTTC; d_call: -; j_call: TRBJ2-7; clone_size: -; v_call: TRBV7-3
cdr3_aa: CASSQEFTGGNSPLHF; cdr3_nt: TGTGCCAGCAGCCAAGAATTCACAGGGGGTAATTCACCCCTCCACTTT; d_call: TRBD1; j_call: TRBJ1-6; clone_size: -; v_call: TRBV4-2
cdr3_aa: CASSPAQRGPEQYF; cdr3_nt: TGTGCCAGCAGCCCCGCCCAGCGGGGTCCCGAGCAGTACTTC; d_call: TRBD2; j_call: TRBJ2-7; clone_size: -; v_call: TRBV27
cdr3_aa: CASSPRTGSEKLFF; cdr3_nt: TGTGCCAGCAGTCCTCGGACAGGGAGTGAAAAACTGTTTTTT; d_call: TRBD1; j_call: TRBJ1-4; clone_size: -; v_call: TRBV3-1/TRBV3-2
cdr3_aa: CASSPGRSWGGNSPLHF; cdr3_nt: TGCGCCAGCAGCCCAGGCCGATCGTGGGGCGGTAATTCACCCCTCCACTTT; d_call: -; j_call: TRBJ1-6; clone_size: -; v_call: TRBV4-1
cdr3_aa: CASSRTKEQFF; cdr3_nt: TGTGCCAGCAGCAGAACAAAGGAGCAGTTCTTC; d_call: -; j_call: TRBJ2-1; clone_size: -; v_call: TRBV5-4
cdr3_aa: CASSQGGQGAAEAFF; cdr3_nt: TGCGCCAGCAGCCAAGGGGGACAGGGGGCCGCTGAAGCTTTCTTT; d_call: TRBD1; j_call: TRBJ1-1; clone_size: -; v_call: TRBV4-1
cdr3_aa: CASSFGGENSEAFF; cdr3_nt: TGCGCCAGCAGCTTCGGGGGGGAAAACTCTGAAGCTTTCTTT; d_call: -; j_call: TRBJ1-1; clone_size: -; v_call: TRBV5-1
cdr3_aa: CASSPLLPAEQYF; cdr3_nt: TGTGCCAGCAGCCCGTTACTTCCCGCCGAGCAGTACTTC; d_call: -; j_call: TRBJ2-7; clone_size: -; v_call: TRBV5-8
cdr3_aa: CASSSTGGSYTF; cdr3_nt: TGTGCCAGCAGTTCTACCGGAGGGAGCTACACCTTC; d_call: -; j_call: TRBJ1-2; clone_size: -; v_call: TRBV12-3/TRBV12-4
cdr3_aa: CASSQGSGGVSDYGYTF; cdr3_nt: TGTGCCAGCAGCCAAGGGTCAGGGGGCGTTTCGGACTATGGCTACACCTTC; d_call: TRBD1; j_call: TRBJ1-2; clone_size: -; v_call: TRBV4-2
cdr3_aa: CASSPGQAPYEQYF; cdr3_nt: TGTGCCAGCAGCCCGGGACAGGCACCCTACGAGCAGTACTTC; d_call: TRBD1; j_call: TRBJ2-7; clone_size: -; v_call: TRBV6-5
cdr3_aa: CATSRDRATAGGPRNEQFF; cdr3_nt: TGTGCCACCAGCAGAGATAGGGCGACGGCGGGGGGGCCTCGGAATGAGCAGTTCTTC; d_call: TRBD2; j_call: TRBJ2-1; clone_size: -; v_call: TRBV15
cdr3_aa: CASRRAGGSYNEQFF; cdr3_nt: TGTGCCAGCAGACGAGCGGGAGGGTCCTACAATGAGCAGTTCTTC; d_call: TRBD2; j_call: TRBJ2-1; clone_size: -; v_call: TRBV3-1/TRBV3-2
cdr3_aa: CASGRGRSNEKLFF; cdr3_nt: TGTGCCAGCGGGCGTGGACGGTCCAATGAAAAACTGTTTTTT; d_call: -; j_call: TRBJ1-4; clone_size: -; v_call: TRBV9
cdr3_aa: CASSNPGQGGYTF; cdr3_nt: TGTGCCAGCAGCAACCCGGGACAGGGGGGCTACACCTTC; d_call: TRBD1; j_call: TRBJ1-2; clone_size: -; v_call: TRBV9
cdr3_aa: CASSYMGQITYEQYF; cdr3_nt: TGTGCCAGCAGTTATATGGGCCAAATCACCTACGAGCAGTACTTC; d_call: -; j_call: TRBJ2-7; clone_size: -; v_call: TRBV6-5
cdr3_aa: CASFTSRDSEGSYNEQFF; cdr3_nt: TGTGCCAGCTTCACCTCCCGGGACTCAGAAGGCTCCTACAATGAGCAGTTCTTC; d_call: -; j_call: TRBJ2-1; clone_size: -; v_call: TRBV7-9